These 32 T cell receptor beta chains were all obtained from the same sample, sequenced in a study of T cells in Graves' hyperthyroidism and ophthalmopathy. Amplified regions were TCR beta CDR3 sequences from RNA transcripts. TCR CDR3 regions were first amplified by RT-PCR with HTBI primers. A single record per CDR3 protein comes from TCRdb applying MiXCR to the multiplex PCR reads. Here the sample spans about 640,000 distinct CDR3 sequences, about 20% being singletons. The sequenced sample was blood. These receptor sequences come from a man aged 30 to 39 with Graves' ophthalmopathy.

The chain carries TRBV2 and TRBJ2-3; D is possibly TRBD1 (6 bases). The CDR3 contains 16 residues. The germline V and J ends were trimmed by 6 bases and 2 bases, with 18 bases remaining between them. The germline gives CDR1 SNHLY, CDR2 FYNNEI. CDR3 sequence: CASRRGTSKTTDTQYF. The CDR3 DNA sequence: TGTGCCAGCAGGAGGGGGACCAGCAAAACCACAGATACGCAGTATTTT.

V usage is TRBV29-1 and J usage is TRBJ2-2; 9 positions agree with TRBD2. The CDR3 covers 14 residues. Germline CDR1 is SQVTM and CDR2 is ANQGSEA. The V segment lost 4 bases and the J segment 6 bases; nucleotides outside the gene matches: 6. The CDR3 DNA is TGCAGCGTTGTGAGTCAGCGGGGGGCCGGGGAGCTGTTTTTT. It translates to CSVVSQRGAGELFF.

The chain links TRBV5-1 to TRBJ2-2; TRBD1 matches at 9 bases. The CDR3 extends over 15 amino acids. Trimming cost V 5 bases and J 4 bases; bases outside gene matches: 6. Germline-derived CDR1 and CDR2 are SGHRS and YFSETQ. CDR3 coding DNA: TGCGCCAGCAGAAGGACAGGGGACCCCACCGGGGAGCTGTTTTTT. Amino acid sequence: CASRRTGDPTGELFF. The full variable domain, in which reference TRBV5-1 and TRBJ2-2 provide the parts outside the CDR3, is KAGVTQTPRYLIKTRGQQVTLSCSPISGHRSVSWYQQTPGQGLQFLFEYFSETQRNKGNFPGRFSGRQFSNSRSEMNVSTLELGDSALYLCASRRTGDPTGELFFGEGSRLTVL.

There are many counts of this clonotype. J is TRBJ1-5 and V is TRBV3-1; D may be TRBD1 (5 bases). V lost 4 bases, J lost 6 bases, and 13 bases lay in between. Germline V lookup: CDR1 LGHDT, CDR2 YNNKEL (reference sequence). This CDR3 has 14 amino acids. Here the CDR3 DNA reads TGTGCCAGCAGCCGGACCGGGACCGGTCAGCCCCAGCATTTT. Its translation is CASSRTGTGQPQHF.

For the CDR3, the DNA is TGTGCCAGTAGTGGGATTCAGGACAGTCCGCCGGGACGTAGTGACTATGGCTACACCTTC. Translating gives CASSGIQDSPPGRSDYGYTF. The chain has TRBV19 and TRBJ1-2; D possibly corresponds to TRBD1 (6 bases). The V end was cut by 5 bases, the J end by 3 bases, with 31 bases between. The CDR3 length is 20 residues. CDR1 and CDR2 from the germline V gene are LNHDA and SQIVND (reference sequence).

The chain carries TRBV4-2 and TRBJ2-2, with unresolved D. The CDR3 consists of 15 residues. Germline CDR1 LGHNA, CDR2 YNFKEQ. The germline V and J ends were trimmed by 0 bases and 6 bases, with 11 bases remaining between them. CDR3 DNA sequence: TGTGCCAGCAGCCAAGATACCACAGTACCCGGGGAGCTGTTTTTT. Its translation is CASSQDTTVPGELFF.

CDR3 in amino acids: CASSQDGDGYTF. CDR3 DNA sequence: TGCGCCAGCAGCCAAGACGGGGATGGCTACACCTTC. J is TRBJ1-2 and V is TRBV4-3, with D uncertain. Deletions cut 0 bases from V and 6 bases from J, with 5 bases between. Per germline, CDR1 LGHNA and CDR2 YSLEER. The CDR3 is made up of 12 amino acids.

There are a few counts of this clonotype. This chain links TRBV28 with TRBJ2-3, with D perhaps matching TRBD1 or TRBD2 (6 bases each). The CDR3 sequence is 14 residues long. The V gene lost 6 bases and the J gene lost 8 bases, with 18 bases spanning the gap. The germline V gene has CDR1 MDHEN and CDR2 SYDVKM. The CDR3 DNA is TGTGCCAGCAGGGGGACAAGCCTGGGGGGTACGCAGTATTTT. Translating it yields CASRGTSLGGTQYF.

This clonotype came up a few times. The V gene is TRBV6-2 or TRBV6-3, the J gene TRBJ2-7; 9 bases agree with TRBD2. CDR1 and CDR2 (germline): MNHEY, SVGEGT. The length of the CDR3 is 17 residues. Germline trimming cut 7 bases from V and 2 bases from J; bases unmatched to any gene: 15. The CDR3 protein is CASTPYRASGETYEQYF. The CDR3 bases are TGTGCCAGCACTCCATACCGAGCTAGCGGGGAGACCTACGAGCAGTACTTC.

This clonotype has more than one count but fewer than ten. This chain joins TRBV20-1 and TRBJ2-2; 15 bases fit TRBD2. This CDR3 has 18 amino acids. Germline values: CDR1 DFQATT, CDR2 SNEGSKA (reference sequence). The ends lost 7 bases at V and 4 bases at J; junction bases unmatched: 13. CDR3 amino acids: CSVRPRTSGRAGTGELFF. CDR3 nucleotides: TGCAGTGTAAGGCCCCGGACTAGCGGGAGGGCCGGCACCGGGGAGCTGTTTTTT.

This clonotype was counted a few times. The chain is built from TRBV29-1 and TRBJ1-2, with TRBD1 as a possible D gene (6 bases). The CDR3 consists of 12 residues. Trimming took 6 bases from V and 10 from J, leaving 18 bases between them. Germline loops: CDR1 SQVTM, CDR2 ANQGSEA. The CDR3 DNA follows: TGCAGCGTGACGGACGGGTACAGGGTCTACACCTTC. This encodes CSVTDGYRVYTF.

This clonotype has just a few counts. This chain uses TRBV2 with TRBJ1-1; 8 nucleotides align to TRBD1. This CDR3 spans 14 amino acids. The J segment lost 2 bases and the V segment lost 5 bases, leaving 4 bases of the junction unmatched. Looked up from germline, CDR1 is SNHLY and CDR2 is FYNNEI. The CDR3 here is CASSTQGGNTEAFF. CDR3 in DNA: TGTGCCAGCAGTACACAGGGGGGAAACACTGAAGCTTTCTTT.

Many counts were recorded for this clonotype. J is TRBJ2-7 and V is TRBV18, with D perhaps TRBD1 or TRBD2 (5 bases each). The germline gives CDR1 KGHSH, CDR2 LQKENI. Trimming left V 5 bases short and J 3 bases short, with 14 bases between. This CDR3 has 14 amino acids. The CDR3, as DNA: TGTGCCAGCTCAGGCACCGGGACGGGCTACGAGCAGTACTTC. It translates to CASSGTGTGYEQYF.

In the case of this clonotype: A clone one base away is much larger, so this may be a read error. The chain combines TRBV28 with TRBJ2-7; the D gene is possibly TRBD2 (6 bases). V was shortened by 6 bases and J by 0 bases, with 6 bases between the two germline ends. The CDR3 spans 12 residues. Germline values: CDR1 MDHEN, CDR2 SYDVKM. The chain's CDR3 is CASRDYSYEQYF. The CDR3 bases are TGTGCCAGCAGGGACTACTCCTACGAGCAGTACTTC.

This chain connects TRBV4-3 to TRBJ1-4; tentative D call: TRBD1 (6 bases). CDR3 size: 17 residues. V was clipped by 0 bases and J by 7 bases, with 18 bases between them. Germline-derived CDR1 and CDR2 are LGHNA and YSLEER. The CDR3 protein is CASSQEGRGGAGEKLFF. CDR3 DNA: TGCGCCAGCAGCCAAGAGGGACGCGGGGGCGCGGGTGAAAAACTGTTTTTT.

The table lists this clonotype with many counts. The chain has TRBV11-2 and TRBJ1-1; TRBD1 aligns across 8 bases. In germline, CDR1 is SGHAT, CDR2 FQNNGV. The junction had 6 bases not matched to a gene; V was cut back by 4 bases and J by 8 bases. The CDR3 is 13 amino acids. The CDR3 DNA sequence: TGTGCCAGCAGCTACACAGGGGGTCGAGAAGCTTTCTTT. Its translation: CASSYTGGREAFF.

The chain is built from TRBV10-3 and TRBJ2-5; 10 bases fit TRBD1. V shed 4 bases and J 2 bases; nucleotides not matched to a gene: 4. The germline CDR1 and CDR2 sequences are ENHRY and SYGVKD. This CDR3 has 15 residues. DNA of the CDR3: TGTGCCATCAGTGGAGGGACAGGGGCACAAGAGACCCAGTACTTC. It is translated as CAISGGTGAQETQYF.

The chain links TRBV28 to TRBJ2-7; TRBD2 matches 11 bases. The CDR3 runs 16 residues. The V gene end was trimmed by 1 base and the J gene end by 7 bases; junction bases not matched to a gene: 9. CDR1 is MDHEN and CDR2 is SYDVKM in the germline V gene. The CDR3: CASSLLSSGRAGEQYF. CDR3 sequence (DNA): TGTGCCAGCAGTTTATTGAGTAGCGGGAGGGCAGGGGAGCAGTACTTC.

Only a few counts were recorded for this clonotype. J is TRBJ2-6 and V is TRBV20-1; TRBD1 agrees at 9 bases. The CDR3 spans 17 residues. CDR1 is DFQATT, CDR2 SNEGSKA, per germline (reference sequence). Trimming removed 3 bases from V and 3 bases from J; junction bases left unmatched: 9. In DNA form, the CDR3 reads TGCAGTGCTAGTTCTCGGACAGGGGAGATTGGGGCCAACGTCCTGACTTTC. Amino acid sequence: CSASSRTGEIGANVLTF.

Ten or more counts support this clonotype. V and J are TRBV28 and TRBJ1-1; TRBD1 aligns across 8 bases. The germline CDR1 and CDR2 sequences are MDHEN and SYDVKM. The CDR3 consists of 15 residues. Germline trimming cut 8 bases from V and 5 bases from J; bases unmatched to any gene: 13. Here the CDR3 DNA reads TGTGCCAGCGCCCTAACCCAGGGGGCTCGGACTGAAGCTTTCTTT. As protein: CASALTQGARTEAFF.

This clonotype was detected a few times. The chain joins TRBV2 to TRBJ2-6, with D tentatively TRBD1 or TRBD2 (6 bases each). The germline CDR1 and CDR2 sequences are SNHLY and FYNNEI. The V end was cut by 9 bases, the J end by 4 bases, with 19 bases between. This CDR3 is built from 16 residues. CDR3 protein: CASEPLGGSGANVLTF. In DNA form, the CDR3 reads TGTGCCAGTGAACCGTTGGGGGGCTCAGGGGCCAACGTCCTGACTTTC.

As to this clonotype: An end of the junction does not agree with germline; a read error may underlie this. The chain couples TRBV14 to TRBJ1-4; D remains unclear. The CDR3 runs to 15 residues. Germline-derived CDR1 and CDR2 are SGHDN and FVKESK. The CDR3 coding sequence is TGTGCCCGCAGCCATCTGGTAGGGTCGGGTGAAAAACTGTTTTTT. Translation: CARSHLVGSGEKLFF.

The chain combines TRBV2 with TRBJ2-7, with D possibly TRBD2 on 7 matching bases. CDR1 and CDR2 from the germline V gene are SNHLY and FYNNEI. The ends were cut back, 2 bases at V and 2 bases at J, with 10 bases in the middle. The CDR3 runs 14 residues. The CDR3 bases are TGTGCCAGCAGTGAACAGGGGAGGGCCTACGAGCAGTACTTC. The encoded protein is CASSEQGRAYEQYF.

This sequence joins TRBV7-9 and TRBJ1-2, with D uncertain. Germline CDR1 is SEHNR and CDR2 is FQNEAQ (reference sequence). V was pared by 3 bases and J by 4 bases, with 18 bases between. The CDR3 length is 16 residues. The CDR3 loop reads CASSLLHPRSGYGYTF. The DNA for the CDR3 is TGTGCCAGCAGCTTGTTACATCCCAGGTCAGGCTATGGCTACACCTTC. The whole variable domain, filled in from reference TRBV7-9 and TRBJ1-2, reads DTGVSQNPRHKITKRGQNVTFRCDPISEHNRLYWYRQTLGQGPEFLTYFQNEAQLEKSRLLSDRFSAERPKGSFSTLEIQRTEQGDSAMYLCASSLLHPRSGYGYTFGSGTRLTVV.

The rearrangement joins TRBV11-2 to TRBJ1-2, with D uncertain. Trimming removed 2 bases from V and 4 bases from J, with 8 bases in between. Per germline, CDR1 SGHAT and CDR2 FQNNGV. The CDR3 is made up of 13 amino acids. CDR3 region: CASSLRTAYGYTF. The CDR3 coding sequence is TGTGCCAGCAGCTTACGCACGGCCTATGGCTACACCTTC.

This clonotype was counted ten times or more. The chain links TRBV4-1 to TRBJ2-3; D might be TRBD1 (6 bases). The J call could be wrong; TRBJ2-7 is a better fit for the DNA end. Germline CDR1 and CDR2: MGHRA and YSYEKL. There are 12 residues in the CDR3. CDR3 amino acids: CASSQEGDTQYF. As DNA, the CDR3 is TGCGCCAGCAGCCAAGAGGGGGACACGCAGTACTTC.

The chain recombines TRBV6-5 with TRBJ1-1, with D possibly matching TRBD1 (6 bases). This CDR3 has 13 residues. Germline CDR1 reads MNHEY; CDR2 reads SVGAGI. The ends were cut back, 0 bases at V and 7 bases at J, with 9 bases in the middle. The CDR3 bases are TGTGCCAGCAGTTACTCTCTGACAGGTGAAGCTTTCTTT. Protein sequence: CASSYSLTGEAFF.

This clonotype has just a few counts. J is TRBJ1-2 and V is TRBV6-1; D remains unclear. This CDR3 region has 13 residues. The germline gives CDR1 MNHNS, CDR2 SASEGT. Trimming stripped 1 base from V and 6 bases from J, with 9 bases between. This CDR3 reads CASSEGWGDGYTF. The CDR3 region has the DNA TGTGCCAGCAGTGAAGGTTGGGGAGATGGCTACACCTTC.

The chain combines TRBV7-6 with TRBJ2-2; 11 bases agree with TRBD2. V lost 1 base, J lost 7 bases, and 8 bases stayed unmatched. CDR3 size: 17 residues. The germline gives CDR1 SGHVS, CDR2 FNYEAQ. The CDR3 coding sequence is TGTGCCAGCAGCTTAGGTAGCGGGAGGGCCCTCGGCGGGGAGCTGTTTTTT. This sequence encodes CASSLGSGRALGGELFF.

The V and J genes are TRBV11-2 and TRBJ2-3; 7 nucleotides align to TRBD2. The germline V gene has CDR1 SGHAT and CDR2 FQNNGV. With V trimmed by 0 bases and J by 2 bases, 5 bases remained unmatched. This CDR3 has 16 residues. The CDR3 nucleotides read TGTGCCAGCAGCTTAGATTTCGGGAGGCCCACAGATACGCAGTATTTT. Residues: CASSLDFGRPTDTQYF.

About this clonotype itself: Just one base apart from a much larger clone, this may be a read error. The chain uses TRBV11-3 and TRBJ2-1, with D unresolved. The J call is in doubt because the DNA end fits TRBJ2-7 better. The length of the CDR3 is 13 residues. CDR1 is SGHNT and CDR2 is YENEEA in the germline V gene. As DNA, the CDR3 is TGTGCCAGCAGCCCCTTCGGATACAATGAGCAGTACTTC. Its translation is CASSPFGYNEQYF.

The V and J genes are TRBV5-1 and TRBJ2-1, with D uncertain. Looked up from germline, CDR1 is SGHRS and CDR2 is YFSETQ. Trimming took off 5 bases at V and 0 bases at J, with 12 bases between the two ends. The CDR3 runs to 15 residues. CDR3 coding DNA: TGCGCCAGCAGAATAATCACGAGCTCCTACAATGAGCAGTTCTTC. Its translation: CASRIITSSYNEQFF.